The rows below give T cell receptor beta chains drawn from one sample of a study of early T cells in non-severe SARS-CoV-2 infection. TCRdb re-called the 5' RACE reads through MiXCR, storing one row per CDR3 protein. In the table there are roughly 80,000 distinct CDR3 sequences, approximately 10% of which are singletons. Source: whole blood, taken at baseline. The receptors were gathered from an adult who was a healthcare worker with PCR-confirmed SARS-CoV-2 infection or an uninfected control (not recorded which). CDR3s include the opening cysteine and the closing phenylalanine or tryptophan. Each record gives: V gene, D gene, clone size, J gene, CDR3 DNA, CDR3 protein. The D gene is left open where the match is weak. Rows give clone size only sometimes, using once, few, many, or a class for an expanded clone.

TRBV25-1	-	-	TRBJ2-5	TGTGCCAGCAGTGGGTACGGCCAAGAGACCCAGTACTTC	CASSGYGQETQYF
TRBV2	-	-	TRBJ2-7	TGTGCCAGCACCGAGGACAGACCCCTCGACGAGCAGTACTTC	CASTEDRPLDEQYF
TRBV4-3	-	many	TRBJ1-2	TGCGCCAGCAGCCAAGGGTCGGGGGCTGCATTTAACTATGGCTACACCTTC	CASSQGSGAAFNYGYTF
TRBV3-1	TRBD1	-	TRBJ2-7	TGTGCCAGCAGCCCCGGACCGGGACAGGGGGCTCACGAGCAGTACTTC	CASSPGPGQGAHEQYF
TRBV27	TRBD1	-	TRBJ1-4	TGTGCCAGCAGAGGGACAGGGGGAGGCGAAAAACTGTTTTTT	CASRGTGGGEKLFF
TRBV3-1	-	many	TRBJ1-2	TGTGCCAGCAGCCAAGGAGGTCAGTCCTATGGCTACACCTTC	CASSQGGQSYGYTF
TRBV20-1	-	many	TRBJ1-2	TGCAGTGCTAGCGTCAGGGAAATCTATGGCTACACCTTC	CSASVREIYGYTF
TRBV11-1	-	few	TRBJ1-1	TGTGCCAGCAGCTTACGGGTCGGGCAGGGGAACACTGAAGCTTTCTTT	CASSLRVGQGNTEAFF
TRBV6-4	-	many	TRBJ2-3	TGTGCCAGCAGCCCTAGCGTATTACCATCTAGCACAGATACGCAGTATTTT	CASSPSVLPSSTDTQYF
TRBV2	TRBD1	-	TRBJ1-4	TGTGCCAGCAGGGGGACAGGGGAGAATGAAAAACTGTTTTTT	CASRGTGENEKLFF
TRBV28	TRBD1	few	TRBJ1-2	TGTGCCAGCAGTCGTCCCGGGACAGGGACCTATGGCTACACCTTC	CASSRPGTGTYGYTF
TRBV20-1	-	many	TRBJ1-5	TGCAGTGGACCTCACAGGTTTTATAGCAATCAGCCCCAGCATTTT	CSGPHRFYSNQPQHF
TRBV15	-	few	TRBJ2-7	TGTGCCACCAGCAGAGACCCGGGGCCGGACTACGAGCAGTACTTC	CATSRDPGPDYEQYF
TRBV19	-	-	TRBJ2-3	TGTGCCAGTAGTGGGGGGCGCACAGATACGCAGTATTTT	CASSGGRTDTQYF
TRBV7-6	-	-	TRBJ2-5	TGTGCCAGCAGCTTAGCCCGGGGGTCGGAGACCCAGTACTTC	CASSLARGSETQYF
TRBV28	-	-	TRBJ2-5	TGTGCCAGCAGCACCGGGACCCAAGAGACCCAGTACTTC	CASSTGTQETQYF
TRBV11-1	-	-	TRBJ1-2	TGTGCCAGCAGCCCGCGCAGGGAGGATGGCTACACCTTC	CASSPRREDGYTF
TRBV18	-	few	TRBJ1-1	TGTGCCAGCTCACGAACGACAGTGAACACTGAAGCTTTCTTT	CASSRTTVNTEAFF
TRBV12-3/TRBV12-4	-	-	TRBJ1-2	TGTGCCAGCAGTACCCGACAGATGGCAAACTATGGCTACACCTTC	CASSTRQMANYGYTF
TRBV6-1	-	many	TRBJ2-5	TGTGCCAGCAGTGAAGGGTTCGGAAAAGAGACCCAGTACTTC	CASSEGFGKETQYF
TRBV6-1	-	many	TRBJ2-5	TGTGCCAGCAGTGAGAATAGGGCCCCTCGGGAGACCCAGTACTTC	CASSENRAPRETQYF
TRBV7-2	-	many	TRBJ1-1	TGTGCCAGCAGCTTAGATGGGCCGCGGGCTTTCTTT	CASSLDGPRAFF
TRBV5-1	TRBD1	few	TRBJ1-3	TGCGCCAGCAGCTTGGGGACAGGGCCCCGATCTGGAAACACCATATATTTT	CASSLGTGPRSGNTIYF
TRBV2	-	many	TRBJ2-7	TGTGCCAGCAGTGAAGGCAGGGACTCCTACGAGCAGTACTTC	CASSEGRDSYEQYF
TRBV7-2	-	few	TRBJ1-5	TGTGCCAGCAGCTTAGGGTGGCGGGCCGGTAATCAGCCCCAGCATTTT	CASSLGWRAGNQPQHF
TRBV29-1	-	few	TRBJ1-2	TGCAGCGTTCAGCAGGGTTGGGATTATGGCTACACCTTC	CSVQQGWDYGYTF